Below are 22 T cell receptor beta chains sequenced from a single sample in a study of regulatory T cells in long-lasting Graves disease. Time point reported: newly diagnosed GD, antithyroid drugs for less than 3 months. RNA from PBMCs was the source of the TCR library. Both iRepertoire HTBI primers and Arm-PCR of CDR3 regions were used to build the TCR beta libraries. MiXCR, applied by TCRdb to the multiplex PCR reads, yields one record per CDR3 protein. The table lists about 420,000 distinct CDR3 sequences, less than 20% of them singletons. Another study also made use of these data, one on T cells in Graves' hyperthyroidism and ophthalmopathy.

The specimen comprised peripheral blood mononuclear cells (PBMCs), sampled at new diagnosis, from a patient treated with antithyroid drugs. Receptor source: a young woman with Graves disease.

In this sample, this clonotype turned up many times. The chain recombines TRBV12-3 or TRBV12-4 with TRBJ2-5; TRBD2 is a possible D gene (6 bases). V was clipped by 5 bases and J by 1 base, with 17 bases between them. CDR3 length: 16 amino acids. The CDR3, as DNA: TGTGCCAGCAGTAAAGGGACTGGCGGGGTCCAAGAGACCCAGTACTTC. It translates to CASSKGTGGVQETQYF.

This clonotype occurred many times. J is TRBJ1-1 and V is TRBV20-1; no definite D call. This CDR3 is 11 amino acids long. CDR1 DFQATT and CDR2 SNEGSKA come from the germline V gene (reference sequence). V was shortened by 3 bases and J by 8 bases, with 10 bases between the two germline ends. CDR3 nucleotides: TGCAGTGCTAGTGTATTCCCCGAAGCTTTCTTT. This codes for CSASVFPEAFF.

The chain is built from TRBV6-2 or TRBV6-3 and TRBJ2-2; tentatively, D is TRBD1 (6 bases). The CDR3 extends over 11 amino acids. Germline V lookup: CDR1 MNHEY, CDR2 SVGEGT. V shed 7 bases and J shed 8 bases, with 8 bases lying between them. CDR3 nucleotide sequence: TGTGCCAGCACCAGGGGAGGGGAGCTGTTTTTT. It encodes CASTRGGELFF.

This clonotype turned up a few times. J is TRBJ2-6 and V is TRBV11-2; D is uncertain. Trimming left V 6 bases short and J 0 bases short, with 15 bases between. The CDR3 runs to 17 residues. The germline CDR1 and CDR2 sequences are SGHAT and FQNNGV. The CDR3 region is CASSTTPTYSGANVLTF. Written as DNA, the CDR3 is TGTGCCAGCAGTACGACACCAACATACTCTGGGGCCAACGTCCTGACTTTC.

The chain carries TRBV27 and TRBJ1-2; unclear D gene. CDR3 length: 12 amino acids. Trimming took 4 bases from V and 6 from J, leaving 9 bases between them. Germline V lookup: CDR1 MNHEY, CDR2 SMNVEV (reference sequence). In DNA form, the CDR3 reads TGTGCCAGCAGTTCCCAGAACCATGGCTACACCTTC. It is translated as CASSSQNHGYTF.

This chain joins TRBV4-1 and TRBJ2-3; 10 bases fit TRBD2. J lost 2 bases, V lost 0 bases, and 5 bases had no gene match. The CDR3 contains 17 residues. Germline V lookup: CDR1 MGHRA, CDR2 YSYEKL. The DNA for the CDR3 is TGCGCCAGCAGCCAAGATCCTAGCGGGGGATACACAGATACGCAGTATTTT. It codes for CASSQDPSGGYTDTQYF.

This clonotype has a handful of counts. The chain has TRBV5-1 and TRBJ2-7, with a tentative D call TRBD2 (5 bases). The CDR3 spans 17 residues. The germline V gene has CDR1 SGHRS and CDR2 YFSETQ. V lost 2 bases and J 3 bases, leaving 21 bases between the germline ends. In DNA form, the CDR3 reads TGCGCCAGCAGCTTAACCCGGGGTGTGGGATATAGCTACGAGCAGTACTTC. Translating it yields CASSLTRGVGYSYEQYF.

This clonotype was recorded at least ten times. The chain couples TRBV11-2 to TRBJ2-1; D ambiguous. The CDR3 is 15 amino acids. The V gene's germline CDR1 is SGHAT and CDR2 FQNNGV. The germline V and J ends were trimmed by 4 bases and 6 bases, with 16 bases remaining between them. As DNA, the CDR3 is TGTGCCAGCAGCTCCGTCGTACGGTCGGTCAATGAGCAGTTCTTC. Its translation: CASSSVVRSVNEQFF.

This clonotype has just a few counts. The chain is built from TRBV20-1 and TRBJ1-6; tentative D call: TRBD1 (5 bases). The CDR3 sequence is 16 residues long. The germline gives CDR1 DFQATT, CDR2 SNEGSKA (reference sequence). Trimming pared 3 bases from V and 3 bases from J, leaving 15 bases between. CDR3 sequence: CSARGRGRLYNSPLHF. CDR3 DNA sequence: TGCAGTGCTAGGGGGAGGGGCCGTCTCTATAATTCACCCCTCCACTTT.

The genes are TRBV3-1 and TRBJ1-3; D remains unclear. The V and J ends lost 0 bases and 2 bases respectively, with 11 bases between them. The CDR3 loop spans 16 amino acids. Germline V gives CDR1 LGHDT, CDR2 YNNKEL (reference sequence). CDR3 nucleotide sequence: TGTGCCAGCAGCCAAGAGTTAGGGAACCCTGGAAACACCATATATTTT. This codes for CASSQELGNPGNTIYF.

This clonotype has a count of ten or more. This chain joins TRBV29-1 and TRBJ2-1; D is possibly TRBD1 (6 bases). Trimming pared 8 bases from V and 9 bases from J, leaving 20 bases between. Germline V gene sequence: CDR1 SQVTM, CDR2 ANQGSEA. This CDR3 region has 13 residues. CDR3 sequence: CSPRDTLTGEQFF. CDR3 coding DNA: TGCAGCCCCCGGGACACTCTTACGGGTGAGCAGTTCTTC.

This clonotype came up many times. V and J are TRBV7-2 and TRBJ2-7; 10 bases match TRBD1. CDR1 and CDR2 from the germline V gene are SGHTA and FQGNSA. The CDR3 loop spans 15 amino acids. Trimming cost V 3 bases and J 5 bases; bases outside gene matches: 7. The DNA of the CDR3 is TGTGCCAGCAGCTTGACGGGACAGGGGATCGACGAGCAGTACTTC. This gives the protein CASSLTGQGIDEQYF.

At least ten counts were recorded for this clonotype. The V and J genes are TRBV20-1 and TRBJ2-1; TRBD2 matches at 13 bases. Germline V gene data show CDR1 as DFQATT and CDR2 as SNEGSKA (reference sequence). CDR3 length: 16 amino acids. J was trimmed by 0 bases and V by 5 bases; bases with no gene match: 4. The CDR3 sequence: CSAGTSGASSYNEQFF. The DNA for the CDR3 is TGCAGTGCTGGGACTAGCGGGGCAAGCTCCTACAATGAGCAGTTCTTC.

V and J are TRBV11-2 and TRBJ2-1, with TRBD2 matching 10 bases. Unmatched junction bases numbered 9, after V lost 4 bases and J lost 6 bases. The CDR3 runs 16 residues. CDR1 is SGHAT and CDR2 is FQNNGV in the germline V gene. The CDR3 loop is CASSSQAGGPGNEQFF. The CDR3 nucleotides read TGTGCCAGCAGCTCCCAAGCGGGAGGGCCAGGCAATGAGCAGTTCTTC. Full variable domain (remainder filled in from reference TRBV11-2 and TRBJ2-1): EAGVAQSPRYKIIEKRQSVAFWCNPISGHATLYWYQQILGQGPKLLIQFQNNGVVDDSQLPKDRFSAERLKGVDSTLKIQPAKLEDSAVYLCASSSQAGGPGNEQFFGPGTRLTVL.

This clonotype was seen many times. The V gene is TRBV28, the J gene TRBJ2-2; possibly TRBD1 for D (6 bases). V lost 5 bases, J lost 5 bases, and 9 bases lay in between. The CDR3 length is 13 residues. Per germline, CDR1 MDHEN and CDR2 SYDVKM. CDR3 amino acids: CASSATGTGELFF. CDR3 nucleotide sequence: TGTGCCAGCAGTGCCACAGGGACCGGGGAGCTGTTTTTT.

This clonotype was seen a few times. One junction end disagrees with the germline gene, perhaps due to a read error. As DNA, the CDR3 is TGTGCCAGCAGTCCCCGCCGGACAGGGGAGGACACCGGGGAGCTGCTTTTT. It is translated as CASSPRRTGEDTGELLF. V gene TRBV12-3 or TRBV12-4 combines with J gene TRBJ2-2; 9 bases are shared with TRBD1. The CDR3 is made up of 17 amino acids.

This clonotype came up many times. Here the CDR3 DNA reads TGTGCCACCCTAGCGGGAGAGGGTAATGAGCAGTTCTTC. It specifies CATLAGEGNEQFF. The gene calls are TRBV10-3 and TRBJ2-1, with 10 bases lining up with TRBD2. V gave up 10 bases and J gave up 7 bases; unmatched junction bases: 7. From germline, CDR1 is ENHRY and CDR2 SYGVKD. The CDR3 covers 13 residues.

In this sample, this clonotype turned up once. This is likely an artifact of a read error, given a far larger clone one base away. The chain combines TRBV28 with TRBJ2-7; maybe TRBD2 (5 bases). Germline-derived CDR1 and CDR2 are MDHEN and SYDVKM. The V end lost 8 bases, the J end lost 7 bases, and 21 bases lay between the germline ends. This CDR3 is 14 amino acids long. This CDR3 reads CASQMSPFGNEQYF. The DNA for the CDR3 is TGTGCCAGCCAAATGAGCCCGTTCGGGAATGAGCAGTACTTC.

In the case of this clonotype: This may come from a read error, since a much larger clone is one base off. The rearrangement uses TRBV28 and TRBJ2-7; the match to TRBD2 covers 15 bases. The germline V gene encodes CDR1 MDHEN and CDR2 SYDVKM. Trimming removed 4 bases from V and 4 bases from J; junction bases left unmatched: 11. The CDR3 consists of 18 residues. This chain's CDR3 is CASSSGLAGGHRDYEQYF. The CDR3 coding sequence is TGTGCCAGCAGTTCGGGACTAGCGGGAGGCCACAGGGATTACGAGCAGTACTTC. Filled out from reference TRBV28 and TRBJ2-7, the complete variable domain reads DVKVTQSSRYLVKRTGEKVFLECVQDMDHENMFWYRQDPGLGLRLIYFSYDVKMKEKGDIPEGYSVSREKKERFSLILESASTNQTSMYLCASSSGLAGGHRDYEQYFGPGTRLTVT.

This clonotype was counted only a few times. CDR3 sequence reads: CSARGWDSYEQYF. Here the CDR3 DNA reads TGCAGTGCTAGAGGTTGGGACAGCTACGAGCAGTACTTC. J is TRBJ2-7 and V is TRBV20-1; TRBD1 agrees at 7 bases. Germline CDR1 and CDR2: DFQATT and SNEGSKA (reference sequence). The J segment lost 3 bases and the V segment lost 1 base, leaving 3 bases of the junction unmatched. This CDR3 comprises 13 residues.

As to this clonotype: A far larger clone is only one base removed, so a read error is likely. The chain carries TRBV27 and TRBJ2-7, with D possibly TRBD1 on 5 matching bases. This CDR3 is built from 13 residues. V gave up 6 bases and J gave up 7 bases, with 16 bases separating them. CDR1 and CDR2 from the germline V gene are MNHEY and SMNVEV (reference sequence). CDR3 residues: CASSDGEDNEQYF. Written as DNA, the CDR3 is TGTGCCAGCAGCGACGGAGAGGACAATGAGCAGTACTTC.

On this clonotype itself: This may arise from a read error, as a much more abundant clone is one base away. The chain recombines TRBV30 with TRBJ2-1; 10 positions agree with TRBD2. The DNA end is more similar to TRBJ2-7, so the J call may be wrong. Germline V lookup: CDR1 GTSNPN, CDR2 SVGIG (reference sequence). CDR3 length: 16 amino acids. The CDR3 loop reads CASQEAVSGRAYEQYF. In DNA, the CDR3 is TGTGCCTCCCAGGAGGCGGTCAGCGGGAGGGCCTATGAGCAGTACTTC.